The rows below give T cell receptor beta chains drawn from one sample of a study of blood T cells in healthy people across ages. Each CDR3 protein is one row after TCRdb ran MiXCR on the 5' RACE reads. Among over 1.5 million distinct CDR3 sequences listed, 49% were seen once. Sequenced: blood. These receptors were collected from a woman aged 40 to 55 in good health. Both conserved end residues are part of each CDR3. Fields, in order: CDR3 protein, CDR3 DNA, V gene, D gene, clone size, J gene. The D gene is left open where the match is weak. Where a row states a size, it is once, few, many or the class of an expanded clone; other rows omit it.

CASSKGWTSLETQYF | TGTGCCAGCAGCAAAGGCTGGACTAGTCTGGAGACCCAGTACTTC | TRBV21-1 | NA | NA | TRBJ2-5
CASSESLVVVHEQFF | TGCGCCAGCAGTGAGTCGTTAGTGGTAGTCCATGAGCAGTTCTTC | TRBV10-2 | NA | NA | TRBJ2-1
CSAGGVVGQTQYF | TGCAGTGCTGGGGGGGTAGTTGGACAGACCCAGTACTTC | TRBV20-1 | TRBD2 | NA | TRBJ2-5
CASSPPVNEQFF | TGTGCCAGCAGCCCTCCGGTCAATGAGCAGTTCTTC | TRBV12-3/TRBV12-4 | NA | NA | TRBJ2-1
CASSSSLSILQDERDGYTF | TGTGCCAGCAGCTCGTCTCTGTCGATCCTACAGGACGAAAGAGATGGCTACACCTTC | TRBV7-9 | NA | few | TRBJ1-2
CASSLLGLSSIADSGANVLTF | TGTGCCAGCAGTTTATTGGGACTTTCCTCCATAGCCGACTCTGGGGCCAACGTCCTGACTTTC | TRBV28 | NA | NA | TRBJ2-6
CASSQTFQDYGYTF | TGTGCCAGCAGCCAAACTTTCCAAGACTATGGCTACACCTTC | TRBV4-2 | NA | few | TRBJ1-2
CASSPHRGQGHEQYF | TGTGCCAGCAGTCCCCACAGGGGACAGGGCCACGAGCAGTACTTC | TRBV6-5 | TRBD1 | once | TRBJ2-7
CASSLRTGGGQPQHF | TGTGCCAGCAGCCTGCGGACAGGGGGTGGGCAGCCCCAGCATTTT | TRBV7-2 | TRBD1 | few | TRBJ1-5
CASSLGTGANSPLHF | TGTGCCAGCAGTTTAGGGACGGGGGCGAATTCACCCCTCCACTTT | TRBV12-3/TRBV12-4 | NA | few | TRBJ1-6
CASSLNPGVRGTDTQYF | TGTGCCAGCAGCCTGAATCCAGGGGTGCGAGGCACAGATACGCAGTATTTT | TRBV7-2 | NA | NA | TRBJ2-3
CASRAGTGGIQGGYTF | TGTGCCAGCAGGGCCGGGACAGGGGGCATCCAGGGTGGCTACACCTTC | TRBV21-1 | NA | NA | TRBJ1-2
CASSDTLRTELQETQYF | TGTGCCAGCAGTGACACACTGAGGACAGAGCTTCAAGAGACCCAGTACTTC | TRBV6-1 | NA | NA | TRBJ2-5
CASSGGLGEDTQYF | TGCGCCAGCAGCGGGGGACTGGGTGAGGATACGCAGTATTTT | TRBV5-1 | NA | NA | TRBJ2-3
CASRIGALNTEAFF | TGTGCCAGCAGGATAGGGGCCCTGAACACTGAAGCTTTCTTT | TRBV7-2 | NA | NA | TRBJ1-1
CASSISGWLFF | TGTGCCAGCAGTATCTCGGGGTGGCTGTTTTTT | TRBV7-9 | NA | NA | TRBJ1-4
CASSLLDRNTEAFF | TGTGCCAGCAGCCTCTTGGACAGGAACACTGAAGCTTTCTTT | TRBV3-1 | NA | NA | TRBJ1-1
CASSPSGTGVREQYF | TGCGCCAGCAGCCCCTCCGGGACAGGGGTTCGCGAGCAGTACTTC | TRBV5-1 | TRBD1 | NA | TRBJ2-7
CASSQLLAGGPTSYNEQFF | TGTGCCAGCAGCCAACTACTAGCGGGGGGGCCAACTTCCTACAATGAGCAGTTCTTC | TRBV4-2 | TRBD2 | NA | TRBJ2-1
CASFPGQQNTEAFF | TGTGCCAGCTTCCCGGGACAGCAGAACACTGAAGCTTTCTTT | TRBV7-2 | TRBD1 | NA | TRBJ1-1
CASSTPGQGYGYTF | TGTGCCAGCAGCACCCCGGGACAGGGGTATGGCTACACCTTC | TRBV7-2 | TRBD1 | NA | TRBJ1-2
CASSPTPGNLGEQYF | TGTGCCAGCTCACCAACTCCGGGAAACCTAGGCGAGCAGTACTTC | TRBV18 | NA | NA | TRBJ2-7
CSARDPFGSYGYTF | TGCAGTGCTAGAGATCCGTTCGGAAGCTATGGCTACACCTTC | TRBV20-1 | NA | NA | TRBJ1-2
CASSQDQGVQETQYF | TGCGCCAGCAGCCAAGATCAGGGGGTACAAGAGACCCAGTACTTC | TRBV4-3 | TRBD1 | NA | TRBJ2-5
CASSLEAAGGFIYQETQYF | TGTGCCAGCAGCTTAGAGGCGGCGGGGGGATTCATCTACCAAGAGACCCAGTACTTC | TRBV7-2 | TRBD2 | few | TRBJ2-5
CSVGLAGAKETQYF | TGCAGCGTTGGACTAGCGGGGGCTAAAGAGACCCAGTACTTC | TRBV29-1 | TRBD2 | NA | TRBJ2-5
CSASPGVGNEQFF | TGCAGTGCTAGCCCTGGGGTCGGGAATGAGCAGTTCTTC | TRBV20-1 | NA | NA | TRBJ2-1
CSAPGQGELDTQYF | TGCAGTGCCCCCGGACAGGGGGAGTTAGATACGCAGTATTTT | TRBV20-1 | TRBD1 | NA | TRBJ2-3
CASSPRAYPDTQYF | TGTGCCAGCAGCCCACGGGCGTATCCGGATACGCAGTATTTT | TRBV7-3 | NA | NA | TRBJ2-3
CSGLAGGRSNEQFF | TGCAGCGGACTAGCGGGGGGGCGTAGTAATGAGCAGTTCTTC | TRBV29-1 | TRBD2 | NA | TRBJ2-1
CASSRGTGGANEKLFF | TGCGCCAGCAGCCGCGGGACAGGGGGTGCTAATGAAAAACTGTTTTTT | TRBV4-1 | TRBD1 | NA | TRBJ1-4
CATSREGGGLGSYEQYF | TGTGCCACCAGCAGAGAAGGGGGGGGCCTAGGCTCCTACGAGCAGTACTTC | TRBV15 | NA | NA | TRBJ2-7
CASSLDAGGTYGYTF | TGCGCCAGCAGCTTGGATGCAGGAGGAACCTATGGCTACACCTTC | TRBV5-1 | NA | once | TRBJ1-2
CATSRHPGNTEAFF | TGTGCCACCAGCAGACATCCGGGGAACACTGAAGCTTTCTTT | TRBV15 | NA | NA | TRBJ1-1
CASSQDTGDLNSPLHF | TGCGCCAGCAGCCAAGATACCGGGGACCTTAATTCACCCCTCCACTTT | TRBV4-3 | NA | few | TRBJ1-6
CASSLLAVGEFF | TGTGCCAGCAGTTTATTGGCGGTTGGCGAGTTCTTC | TRBV28 | NA | NA | TRBJ2-1
CASSLGGRPETQYF | TGTGCCAGCAGCTTAGGTGGACGCCCCGAGACCCAGTACTTC | TRBV7-2 | NA | few | TRBJ2-5
CASSQSFAGETQYF | TGCGCCAGCAGCCAAAGTTTCGCGGGGGAGACCCAGTACTTC | TRBV4-1 | NA | NA | TRBJ2-5
CASSVGSVTDTQYF | TGTGCCAGCAGCGTAGGCAGTGTCACAGATACGCAGTATTTT | TRBV2 | NA | once | TRBJ2-3
CASSPNIGTDTQYF | TGCGCCAGCAGCCCAAACATCGGAACAGATACGCAGTATTTT | TRBV5-1 | NA | once | TRBJ2-3
CASSLIGDIHEQYF | TGTGCCAGCAGTTTAATAGGGGACATACACGAGCAGTACTTC | TRBV28 | NA | NA | TRBJ2-7
CASSQPARGDEQYF | TGCGCCAGCAGCCAACCTGCCAGGGGTGACGAGCAGTACTTC | TRBV4-1 | NA | NA | TRBJ2-7
CSVEPSGTPGEQYF | TGCAGCGTTGAGCCTAGCGGGACTCCTGGCGAGCAGTACTTC | TRBV29-1 | TRBD2 | few | TRBJ2-7
CSAGDVGRSSHEQYF | TGCAGTGCTGGAGATGTGGGGAGGTCTAGCCACGAGCAGTACTTC | TRBV20-1 | NA | NA | TRBJ2-7
CASSAGLAADNEQFF | TGTGCCAGCAGTGCCGGACTAGCGGCAGACAATGAGCAGTTCTTC | TRBV25-1 | TRBD2 | NA | TRBJ2-1
CASSPRQTTNEKLFF | TGTGCCAGCAGTCCCCGACAGACAACTAATGAAAAACTGTTTTTT | TRBV12-3/TRBV12-4 | NA | NA | TRBJ1-4